Below, one T cell receptor beta chain is given with its context. For TCRbeta, the library was prepared with unique molecular identifiers. TCRdb passed the PCR reads through MiXCR, listing each CDR3 protein once. There are roughly 500,000 distinct CDR3 sequences in the sample; about 11% occur only once, and approximately 2% lies in the top ten. CDR1 and CDR2 from the germline V gene are DFQATT and SNEGSKA (reference sequence). Deletions cut 1 base from V and 9 bases from J, with 19 bases between. The CDR3 loop spans 15 amino acids. The data are from a study of T-cell reconstitution after alpha-beta-depleted transplantation in children.

Sequencing was performed on PBMCs, taken before TCRalphabeta/CD19-depleted stem cell transplant. The gene calls are TRBV20-1 and TRBJ2-1; no definite D call. The sequence was collected from a child under 10 years old with inherited bone marrow failure, due to receive a stem cell transplant. CDR3 in amino acids: CSARVRLLGLPEQFF. The CDR3 DNA follows: TGCAGTGCTAGAGTCCGGCTACTTGGGCTACCTGAGCAGTTCTTC.